The T cell receptor (beta chain) under discussion was sequenced for a study of blood T cell repertoires in COVID-19. Trimming shortened V by 1 base and J by 5 bases, and 13 bases separated the two germline ends. There are 15 residues in the CDR3. Per germline, CDR1 LGHNA and CDR2 YNFKEQ. Generated by immunoSEQ multiplex PCR, the TCRdb table keeps only in-frame clones and is missing some. In the table there are 150,000 to 180,000 clones, 60% to 85% of which are singletons. The chain couples TRBV4-2 to TRBJ2-3; D might be TRBD2 (6 bases). The sample taken for sequencing was peripheral blood. The clonotype comes from an elderly man with acute or convalescent COVID-19. The DNA for the CDR3 is TGTGCCAGCAGCCAAGCGGCCGGGGGAAGAGATACGCAGTATTTT. The encoded protein is CASSQAAGGRDTQYF.